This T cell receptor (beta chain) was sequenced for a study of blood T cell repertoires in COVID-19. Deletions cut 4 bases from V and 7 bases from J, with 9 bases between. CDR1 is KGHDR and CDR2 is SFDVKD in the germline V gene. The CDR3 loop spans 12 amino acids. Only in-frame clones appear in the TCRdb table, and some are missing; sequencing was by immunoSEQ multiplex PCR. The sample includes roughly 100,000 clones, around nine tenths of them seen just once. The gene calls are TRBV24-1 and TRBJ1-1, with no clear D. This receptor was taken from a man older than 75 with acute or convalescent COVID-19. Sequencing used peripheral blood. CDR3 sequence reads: CATSEEGSEAFF. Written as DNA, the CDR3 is TGTGCCACCAGTGAGGAGGGCAGTGAAGCTTTCTTT.